Each of the 20 T cell receptor beta chains below was sequenced from the same sample in a study of blood T cell repertoires in COVID-19. TCRdb's table, derived via immunoSEQ multiplex PCR, lists solely in-frame clones and lacks some. There are roughly 250,000 clones in the sample; roughly nine tenths occur only once, and about 3% lies in the top ten. Sequenced input: PBMCs or T cells enriched from blood (not recorded which). The receptors derive from a woman in her 50s who had recovered from COVID-19.

The chain employs TRBV4-3 and TRBJ2-7, with D maybe TRBD1 (6 bases). Germline-derived CDR1 and CDR2 are LGHNA and YSLEER. With 6 bases removed from V and 3 bases from J, the gap between germline ends came to 18 bases. The length of the CDR3 is 15 residues. The CDR3 sequence is CASSVDGTRLYEQYF. The DNA of the CDR3 is TGCGCCAGCAGTGTGGACGGGACACGGCTCTACGAGCAGTACTTC.

This chain links TRBV11-2 with TRBJ1-6; no firm D call. The CDR3 runs to 15 residues. The germline V gene encodes CDR1 SGHAT and CDR2 FQNNGV. V was pared by 0 bases and J by 10 bases, with 13 bases between. The CDR3 nucleotides read TGTGCCAGCAGCTTAGATTATCGGGGAAACTCACCCCTCCACTTT. Its protein is CASSLDYRGNSPLHF.

The chain links TRBV19 to TRBJ1-2; 8 positions agree with TRBD1. The CDR3 runs 15 residues. The V segment lost 0 bases and the J segment 3 bases; nucleotides outside the gene matches: 3. Looked up from germline, CDR1 is LNHDA and CDR2 is SQIVND (reference sequence). This chain's CDR3 is CASSIETGADYGYTF. The DNA for the CDR3 is TGTGCCAGTAGTATAGAGACAGGGGCGGACTATGGCTACACCTTC.

The V and J genes are TRBV12-5 and TRBJ1-1; 8 nucleotides match TRBD1. V gave up 0 bases and J gave up 2 bases; unmatched junction bases: 8. There are 17 residues in the CDR3. CDR1 is LGHNT, CDR2 FRNRAP, per germline. CDR3 nucleotides: TGTGCTAGTGGTTTGGTATCGGCTGGGACAGGAAACACTGAAGCTTTCTTT. The encoded protein is CASGLVSAGTGNTEAFF.

The chain recombines TRBV7-9 with TRBJ2-2; the match to TRBD2 covers 9 bases. The CDR3 covers 15 residues. The J segment lost 2 bases and the V segment lost 5 bases, leaving 3 bases of the junction unmatched. The V gene's germline CDR1 is SEHNR and CDR2 FQNEAQ (reference sequence). CDR3 amino acids: CASSLSGSNTGELFF. In DNA, the CDR3 is TGTGCCAGCAGCCTTAGCGGGAGTAACACCGGGGAGCTGTTTTTT.

The rearrangement joins TRBV5-1 to TRBJ1-2; the D gene is possibly TRBD1 (5 bases). This CDR3 spans 16 amino acids. V lost 0 bases and J 0 bases, leaving 12 bases between the germline ends. Germline-derived CDR1 and CDR2 are SGHRS and YFSETQ. The CDR3 sequence: CASSLVGGGSNYGYTF. The CDR3 DNA reads TGCGCCAGCAGCTTGGTAGGCGGGGGATCTAACTATGGCTACACCTTC.

The chain has TRBV2 and TRBJ2-7; TRBD1 matches 7 bases. The V and J ends lost 3 bases and 4 bases, in that order; junction bases with no gene match: 9. Germline values: CDR1 SNHLY, CDR2 FYNNEI. There are 15 residues in the CDR3. In nucleotides, the CDR3 is TGTGCCAGCAGTGAGATAGCAGGGGGTACGTACGAGCAGTACTTC. Protein: CASSEIAGGTYEQYF.

V usage is TRBV4-1 and J usage is TRBJ2-2; 9 bases align to TRBD2. In germline, CDR1 is MGHRA, CDR2 YSYEKL. The CDR3 extends over 18 amino acids. Trimming cost V 0 bases and J 4 bases; bases outside gene matches: 9. The CDR3 reads CASSQDYAGGPSTGELFF. For the CDR3, the DNA is TGCGCCAGCAGCCAAGATTACGCGGGAGGGCCCTCCACCGGGGAGCTGTTTTTT.

This clone was found a few times. The chain employs TRBV19 and TRBJ2-7; D gene ambiguous. V lost 3 bases and J 7 bases, leaving 7 bases between the germline ends. The CDR3 length is 11 residues. The germline V gene encodes CDR1 LNHDA and CDR2 SQIVND (reference sequence). The CDR3 DNA follows: TGTGCCAGTAGTATTAACGGTGAGCAGTACTTC. Translating gives CASSINGEQYF.

This CDR3 is CASSLGTSGYNEQFF. CDR3 DNA sequence: TGTGCCAGCAGCTTAGGGACTAGCGGTTACAATGAGCAGTTCTTC. This chain connects TRBV7-9 to TRBJ2-1; 10 bases map to TRBD2. V lost 1 base to trimming and J lost 4 bases; unmatched junction nucleotides: 1. This CDR3 comprises 15 residues. Germline V CDR1 and CDR2: SEHNR, FQNEAQ (reference sequence).

V usage is TRBV4-3 and J usage is TRBJ1-2; 8 bases are shared with TRBD1. V dropped 4 bases and J dropped 7; count of bases not matched to a gene: 14. Germline V gene lookup returns CDR1 LGHNA and CDR2 YSLEER. The CDR3 is made up of 16 amino acids. For the CDR3, the DNA is TGCGCCAGCAGCCTAACTGCGGACAGGGCTTCTATTGGCTACACCTTC. Translating gives CASSLTADRASIGYTF.

This clone was detected only once. This chain connects TRBV11-2 to TRBJ2-7, with a tentative D call TRBD1 (6 bases). The CDR3 totals 15 residues. Germline values: CDR1 SGHAT, CDR2 FQNNGV. V was trimmed by 0 bases and J by 2 bases, leaving 11 bases between them. The CDR3 DNA reads TGTGCCAGCAGCTTAGAGGGACACCCGGCCTACGAGCAGTACTTC. This gives the protein CASSLEGHPAYEQYF.

The chain recombines TRBV9 with TRBJ2-5, with D maybe TRBD2 (6 bases). Trimming removed 4 bases from V and 5 bases from J, with 18 bases in between. CDR1 is SGDLS and CDR2 is YYNGEE in the germline V gene. The CDR3 contains 15 residues. CDR3 bases: TGTGCCAGCAGCCGACGGGGCGGGACTTTGGAGACCCAGTACTTC. Amino acid sequence: CASSRRGGTLETQYF.

This chain joins TRBV2 and TRBJ2-7; 11 bases line up with TRBD2. Germline loops: CDR1 SNHLY, CDR2 FYNNEI. This CDR3 is built from 14 residues. J lost 7 bases, V lost 8 bases, and 10 bases had no gene match. CDR3 loop: CASLLLAGVEEQYF. The CDR3 DNA follows: TGTGCCAGCCTTTTACTAGCGGGAGTTGAAGAGCAGTACTTC.

This chain connects TRBV18 to TRBJ2-7, with TRBD1 matching 9 bases. V lost 3 bases to trimming and J lost 7 bases; unmatched junction nucleotides: 7. This CDR3 region has 14 residues. Germline V lookup: CDR1 KGHSH, CDR2 LQKENI. This CDR3 is CASSPPDRGGEQYF. CDR3 coding DNA: TGTGCCAGCTCACCGCCGGACAGGGGCGGGGAGCAGTACTTC.

This chain links TRBV28 with TRBJ1-2; D not resolved. V dropped 5 bases and J dropped 7 bases, with 14 bases sitting between them. The V gene's germline CDR1 is MDHEN and CDR2 SYDVKM. The length of the CDR3 is 13 residues. The CDR3 sequence: CASSIRKAGGYTF. The CDR3 bases are TGTGCCAGCAGTATACGCAAGGCAGGTGGCTACACCTTC.

This clone appeared once. The genes are TRBV7-3 and TRBJ2-1, with 12 bases fitting TRBD2. Germline loops: CDR1 SGHTA, CDR2 FQGTGA. The CDR3 contains 16 residues. The V segment lost 4 bases and the J segment 8 bases; nucleotides outside the gene matches: 9. Here the CDR3 reads CASSSSSGRDSDEQFF. The CDR3 DNA sequence: TGTGCCAGCAGCTCTTCTAGCGGGAGGGACAGCGATGAGCAGTTCTTC. Drawing the rest from reference TRBV7-3 and TRBJ2-1, the complete variable domain is GAGVSQTPSNKVTEKGKYVELRCDPISGHTALYWYRQSLGQGPEFLIYFQGTGAADDSGLPNDRFFAVRPEGSVSTLKIQRTERGDSAVYLCASSSSSGRDSDEQFFGPGTRLTVL.

This clone has a single count. The rearrangement links TRBV7-9 to TRBJ1-1; the D is unclear. CDR1 is SEHNR, CDR2 FQNEAQ, per germline (reference sequence). V was shortened by 4 bases and J by 4 bases, with 10 bases between the two germline ends. There are 13 residues in the CDR3. CDR3: CASSSYSGTEAFF. In DNA, the CDR3 is TGTGCCAGCAGCTCCTACAGCGGCACTGAAGCTTTCTTT.

The V gene is TRBV4-3, the J gene TRBJ2-3; D ambiguous. This CDR3 region has 15 residues. CDR1 and CDR2 from the germline V gene are LGHNA and YSLEER. Trimming took 0 bases from V and 8 from J, leaving 15 bases between them. The CDR3 sequence: CASSQDIRALGTQYF. CDR3 bases: TGCGCCAGCAGCCAAGACATTAGAGCGCTAGGTACGCAGTATTTT.

The rearrangement uses TRBV25-1 and TRBJ2-2, with 11 bases lining up with TRBD1. CDR3 length: 17 residues. Germline CDR1 MGHDK, CDR2 SYGVNS. The trim removed 0 bases at V and 4 bases at J, leaving 4 bases unmatched. The CDR3 loop is CASSEYRGTGGTGELFF. CDR3 bases: TGTGCCAGCAGTGAATATCGTGGGACAGGGGGCACCGGGGAGCTGTTTTTT.